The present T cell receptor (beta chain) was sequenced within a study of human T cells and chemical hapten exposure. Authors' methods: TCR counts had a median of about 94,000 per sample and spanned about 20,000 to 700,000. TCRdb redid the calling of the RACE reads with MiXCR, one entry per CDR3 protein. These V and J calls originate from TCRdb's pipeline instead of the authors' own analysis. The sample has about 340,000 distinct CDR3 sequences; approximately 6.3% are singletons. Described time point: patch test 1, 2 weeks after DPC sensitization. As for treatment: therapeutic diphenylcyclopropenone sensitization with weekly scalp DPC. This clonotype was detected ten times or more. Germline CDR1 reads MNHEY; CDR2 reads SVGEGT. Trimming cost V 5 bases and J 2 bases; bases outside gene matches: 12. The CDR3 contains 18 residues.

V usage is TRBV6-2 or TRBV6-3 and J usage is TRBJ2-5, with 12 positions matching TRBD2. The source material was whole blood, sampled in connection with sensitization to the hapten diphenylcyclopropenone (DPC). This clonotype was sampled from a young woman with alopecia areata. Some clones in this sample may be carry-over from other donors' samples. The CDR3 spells CASSRDAPSGGAQETQYF. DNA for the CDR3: TGTGCCAGCAGTCGCGACGCCCCTAGCGGGGGGGCGCAAGAGACCCAGTACTTC.